This T cell receptor beta chain emerged from a study of shared clonotypes between healthy human individuals. Study-wide background: CD4 naive and CD4 memory each took three plates per donor, while CD8 naive took two and CD8 memory one. Findings and limits, study-wide: Between a few donors, naive CD4 clonotypes were shared at a level of approximately 5%.

In the case of this clone: Its antigen is unidentified.

The germline CDR1 and CDR2 sequences are GTSNPN and SVGIG (reference sequence). The CDR3 totals 14 residues. After removal of 3 bases from V and 4 bases from J, the junction contained 9 bases not matched to a gene. Each subset's genomic DNA was split evenly across several immunoSEQ plates. Some 30,000 T cell genomes (approximately 180 ng DNA) went into each sorted-subset replicate. Generated by immunoSEQ multiplex PCR, the TCRdb table keeps only in-frame clones and is missing some. The data hold around 1.1 million clones, with about 80% observed a single time. The specimen sequenced was memory CD4+ T cells from PBMCs. Documented subset: CD45RA-negative fraction. The chain links TRBV30 to TRBJ2-7; 7 bases are a match to TRBD2. The sequence was collected from a man younger than 35 in good health. Some clones in this sample may be carry-over from other donors' samples. The DNA of the CDR3 is TGTGCCTGGAGGGGGGGAGGGAGTCTATACGAGCAGTACTTC. This sequence encodes CAWRGGGSLYEQYF.